The source of this T cell receptor (beta chain) is a study of metastatic and nonmetastatic thyroid tumors (TCRdb year 2020). In the study overall: The researchers compared repertoires between peripheral blood samples and tumor or nodule tissue samples from patients with malignant or benign thyroid disease. Broader findings and caveats from the paper: In both blood and tumor samples, TCR beta diversity was reported to be significantly higher in malignant tumors than in benign nodules.

Relative to germline, V is missing 2 bases and J is missing 2 bases, with 3 bases of the junction outside any gene match. The germline V gene (reference sequence) sets CDR1 to SGHAT and CDR2 to FQDESV. From cysteine to phenylalanine, the CDR3 is 16 amino acids long. Only the CDR3 DNA stays, 48 bases, in frame from base 1. Receptors were amplified or captured by PCR. The sample was run on an Illumina HiSeq 4000. High-throughput sequencing was used to profile the CDR3 region of the TCR beta-chain in every patient. The study's own analysis went as follows. A classifier to discriminate distant-metastatic papillary thyroid cancer patients was built from CDR3 differences across clinicopathological groups. The Shannon index was used to assess repertoire diversity, and the Morisita-Horn index was used to assess tumor-blood repertoire similarity. TCRdb ran its own pipeline on the public reads, namely fastp trimming at Q25 and MiXCR clone calling, and kept in-frame beta chains. These V and J calls originate from TCRdb's pipeline instead of the authors' own analysis. The sample includes some 6,800 clones, with around 37% observed a single time. Around 33% of the sample belongs to the ten largest clones.

Comment on this clone: This clone's antigen is unknown. No much larger clonotype is one base removed from it; base qualities were not supplied.

Before undergoing thyroid surgery, none of the patients had been given any kind of treatment. Patient clinical samples collected from the early 2010s to the late 2010s were retrospectively analysed using T-cell receptor beta sequencing. The sample comprised adjacent normal tissue. The chain joins TRBV11-1 to TRBJ2-3, with 11 central nucleotides matching TRBD1. The origin of this receptor is a female donor with papillary thyroid cancer or a benign thyroid nodule (not recorded which). Some clones in this sample may be carry-over from other donors' samples. The bases are TGTGCCAGCAGCTTACGGACAGGGGGCGCCACAGATACGCAGTATTTT. This translates into CASSLRTGGATDTQYF.